The sequence of this TCR beta chain was determined in a study of blood T cell repertoires in COVID-19. Repertoires were generated with immunoSEQ multiplex PCR, while TCRdb's copy carries only in-frame clones and drops some. The table shows fewer than 500,000 clones, with 75% to 90% occurring only once. The germline CDR1 and CDR2 sequences are SGHNT and YENEEA. The CDR3 sequence is 15 residues long. V was pared by 5 bases and J by 4 bases, with 6 bases of the junction left unmatched. Cohort assignment relied on participant-reported clinical history. The sample taken for sequencing was PBMCs or T cells enriched from blood (not recorded which). The sequence was collected from a woman in her late teens or twenties who had recovered from COVID-19. This chain joins TRBV11-3 and TRBJ2-1; 9 bases are shared with TRBD1. The CDR3 sequence: CASSQRQGEYNEQFF. The CDR3 DNA follows: TGTGCCAGCAGCCAACGACAGGGGGAATACAATGAGCAGTTCTTC. The full variable domain, rest sourced from reference TRBV11-3 and TRBJ2-1, is EAGVVQSPRYKIIEKKQPVAFWCNPISGHNTLYWYLQNLGQGPELLIRYENEEAVDDSQLPKDRFSAERLKGVDSTLKIQPAELGDSAVYLCASSQRQGEYNEQFFGPGTRLTVL.